This TCR beta chain was recovered during a study of T cell repertoires in cytomegalovirus infection. As for the study in general: Public TCR beta signatures marked donors with CMV infection and the matching HLA.

TCRdb re-called the reads through MiXCR, storing one row per CDR3 protein. The data hold 150,000 to 160,000 distinct CDR3 sequences, with 23% observed a single time. Comments on this clonotype: Its target is not known.

Study-wide results and limits: It was HLA-C-restricted CMV-specific TCR beta clonotypes that dominated the response ex vivo. Carriage of CMV together with the relevant HLA was identifiable through cumulative public TCR beta family frequency.

V was shortened by 3 bases and J by 2 bases, with 14 bases between the two germline ends. This CDR3 is built from 14 residues. Germline loops: CDR1 DFQATT, CDR2 SNEGSKA (reference sequence). The TCR sequence derives from a human donor in good health (CMV status not recorded). Some clones in this sample may be carry-over from other donors' samples. The sequencing sample was made of PBMCs. V and J are TRBV20-1 and TRBJ2-7; D is unresolved. DNA for the CDR3: TGCAGTGCTAGCCTGCCCAGCGAGACCTACGAGCAGTACTTC. Translating gives CSASLPSETYEQYF.